This T cell receptor (beta chain) was retrieved from a study of OX40 agonist ivuxolimab in advanced cancers. On the study more broadly: Ivuxolimab, an agonist antibody against OX40 (CD134), was given to patients. Each dose-escalation patient presented with hepatocellular carcinoma, melanoma, renal cell or head and neck cancer. Study findings and constraints: Among some nonresponders, normalized T-cell clonal expansion was also low.

As concerns this clone: As yet, its antigen is unknown.

The V end lost 5 bases, the J end lost 3 bases, and 9 bases lay between the germline ends. The CDR3 runs to 13 residues. CDR1 LGHNA and CDR2 YNFKEQ come from the germline V gene. Repertoires were generated with immunoSEQ multiplex PCR, while TCRdb's copy carries only in-frame clones and drops some. The table has some 41,000 clones, approximately 90% seen once. Patients were ruled out by autoimmune disease history or systemic immunosuppression. This clonotype was sampled from an adult with an advanced solid tumor such as melanoma, head and neck, liver or kidney cancer. The sample here was CD4+ or CD8+ T cells sorted from blood, taken in a trial of the OX40 agonist ivuxolimab. The V call is TRBV4-2, the J call TRBJ2-3, with D perhaps matching TRBD1 (5 bases). The CDR3 region has the DNA TGTGCCAGCAGCTCTCGACAGACAGATACGCAGTATTTT. Translated, it gives CASSSRQTDTQYF.